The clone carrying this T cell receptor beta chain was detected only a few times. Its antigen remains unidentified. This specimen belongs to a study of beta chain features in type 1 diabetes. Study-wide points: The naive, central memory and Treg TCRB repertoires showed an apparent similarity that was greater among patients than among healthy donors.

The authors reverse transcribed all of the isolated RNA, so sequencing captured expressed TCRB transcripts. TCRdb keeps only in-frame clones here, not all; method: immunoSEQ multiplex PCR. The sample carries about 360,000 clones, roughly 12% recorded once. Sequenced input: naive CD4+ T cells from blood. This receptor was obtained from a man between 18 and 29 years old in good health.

This CDR3 reads CATSRAWLAGSTDTQYF. The CDR3 nucleotides are TGTGCCACCAGCAGAGCTTGGCTAGCGGGTAGCACAGATACGCAGTATTTT. The chain links TRBV15 to TRBJ2-3; 8 nucleotides align to TRBD2. The length of the CDR3 is 17 residues. Germline CDR1 is LNHNV and CDR2 is YYDKDF (reference sequence). Trimming took 1 base from V and 0 from J; bases not matched to a gene: 6. The full variable domain, completed using reference TRBV15 and TRBJ2-3, is DAMVIQNPRYQVTQFGKPVTLSCSQTLNHNVMYWYQQKSSQAPKLLFHYYDKDFNNEADTPDNFQSRRPNTSFCFLDIRSPGLGDTAMYLCATSRAWLAGSTDTQYFGPGTRLTVL.